These T cell receptor beta chains were read from a single sample in a study of blood T cell repertoires in COVID-19. Repertoires were generated with immunoSEQ multiplex PCR, while TCRdb's copy carries only in-frame clones and drops some. Here the sample spans around 210,000 clones, 85% being singletons. The sequencing sample was made of peripheral blood. These receptors were taken from a man between 45 and 60 years old with COVID-19, enrolled during active disease. Both conserved end residues are part of each CDR3. D genes are given only for firm matches. Rows give clone size only sometimes, using once, few, many, or a class for an expanded clone.

V gene	J gene	clone size	D gene	CDR3 DNA	CDR3 protein
TRBV5-1	TRBJ1-4	.	TRBD1	TGCGCCAGCAGCGTCGGACAGGGGGTGGCTGAAAAACTGTTTTTT	CASSVGQGVAEKLFF
TRBV21-1	TRBJ1-6	.	.	TGTGCCAGCCCCACTACGGGAGACGGCTCACCCCTCCACTTT	CASPTTGDGSPLHF
TRBV4-2	TRBJ1-5	few	.	TGTGCCAGCAGCCAAGATGGGCAGAATAGCAATCAGCCCCAGCATTTT	CASSQDGQNSNQPQHF
TRBV29-1	TRBJ1-2	.	TRBD1	TGCAGCGTAAACCGGGACAGGGGCGACTATGGCTACACCTTC	CSVNRDRGDYGYTF
TRBV7-4	TRBJ1-2	.	TRBD1	TGTGCCAGCAGCTTAAGGACAGGGTATGGCTACACCTTC	CASSLRTGYGYTF
TRBV3-1/TRBV3-2	TRBJ2-1	once	TRBD2	TGTGCCAGCAGCCAAGGGCTAGCGGGGGGGCATGAGCAGTTCTTC	CASSQGLAGGHEQFF
TRBV6-2/TRBV6-3	TRBJ2-1	once	TRBD2	TGTGCCAGCAGTTACGACGGGGGGGCCTACAATGAGCAGTTCTTC	CASSYDGGAYNEQFF
TRBV9	TRBJ2-3	.	TRBD2	TGTGCCAGCAGCGTAGCTTCCGGGGGGGCAGATACGCAGTATTTT	CASSVASGGADTQYF
TRBV4-3	TRBJ1-2	.	.	TGCGCCAGCAGCCAAGATCTTCCAGGCTACTATGGCTACACCTTC	CASSQDLPGYYGYTF
TRBV25-1	TRBJ2-2	.	TRBD2	TGTGCCAGCAGTGATGGGGGAGCGGGGGGCCTCGGGGAGCTGTTTTTT	CASSDGGAGGLGELFF
TRBV18	TRBJ1-2	.	.	TGTGCCAGCTCACCACGACAGTCGGATGGCTACACCTTC	CASSPRQSDGYTF
TRBV30	TRBJ1-6	.	.	TGTGCCGCAGTACAGGGCTCTAATTCACCCCTCCACTTT	CAAVQGSNSPLHF
TRBV4-1	TRBJ1-2	.	.	TGCGCCAGCAGCCCACGGTTTCCAAGTAACTATGGCTACACCTTC	CASSPRFPSNYGYTF